Listed below are T cell receptor beta chains from one sample, sequenced in a study of blood T cell repertoires in COVID-19. The protocol was immunoSEQ multiplex PCR, while the TCRdb copy is restricted to in-frame clones and leaves out a portion. The sample shows a few hundred thousand clones, 85% to 90% of them seen only once. What was sequenced was peripheral blood. Receptor source: a woman between 35 and 50 years old with acute or convalescent COVID-19. CDR3s include the opening cysteine and the closing phenylalanine or tryptophan. The D gene is left open where the match is weak. A clone size is listed for some rows: how often the clone was seen (once, few, many), or a class if it is expanded.

DNA: TGTGCCAGCAGCCGACGGGGGGGCCTAACCACTAGCACAGATACGCAGTATTTT
CDR3: CASSRRGGLTTSTDTQYF
V: TRBV13
size: few
D: TRBD2
J: TRBJ2-3

DNA: TGTGCCAGCAGTTTATTTTATACGCAGTATTTT
CDR3: CASSLFYTQYF
V: TRBV5-6
size: -
D: -
J: TRBJ2-3

DNA: TGTGCCAGCAAAAGGGCGGGGGAAGTGGATACGCAGTATTTT
CDR3: CASKRAGEVDTQYF
V: TRBV6-5
size: -
D: TRBD2
J: TRBJ2-3

DNA: TGTGCCAGCAGCCGAGGGGGCGGGGAGACCCAGTACTTC
CDR3: CASSRGGGETQYF
V: TRBV5-5
size: -
D: TRBD1
J: TRBJ2-5

DNA: TGTGCCAGTAGTATGGGGGCTACTAACTATGGCTACACCTTC
CDR3: CASSMGATNYGYTF
V: TRBV19
size: few
D: -
J: TRBJ1-2

DNA: TGTGCCAGCAGCCAGGGGGCGGGGGGGACAGATACGCAGTATTTT
CDR3: CASSQGAGGTDTQYF
V: TRBV11-2
size: -
D: -
J: TRBJ2-3

DNA: TGTGCCAGCGCCGGGAAAGTCGGGCAGGCTGGAAACACCATATATTTT
CDR3: CASAGKVGQAGNTIYF
V: TRBV28
size: -
D: -
J: TRBJ1-3

DNA: TGTGCCAGTAGTATATGGTCTAGCGGGGTTGGCACAGATACGCAGTATTTT
CDR3: CASSIWSSGVGTDTQYF
V: TRBV19
size: -
D: TRBD2
J: TRBJ2-3

DNA: TGTGCCAGTACCACCCAGGGGAGCCAGCCCCAGCATTTT
CDR3: CASTTQGSQPQHF
V: TRBV19
size: -
D: -
J: TRBJ1-5

DNA: TGTGCCAGCAGTTATATTGGGGGGACTGCTGGAAACACCATATATTTT
CDR3: CASSYIGGTAGNTIYF
V: TRBV2
size: -
D: -
J: TRBJ1-3

DNA: TGCGCCAGCAGCCAAAAGGGGCTAGCGGGGGGGCGCGACACAGATACGCAGTATTTT
CDR3: CASSQKGLAGGRDTDTQYF
V: TRBV4-1
size: -
D: TRBD2
J: TRBJ2-3

DNA: TGTGCCAGCAGTCCGGACAGGGCTAACTATGGCTACACCTTC
CDR3: CASSPDRANYGYTF
V: TRBV2
size: few
D: TRBD1
J: TRBJ1-2

DNA: TGCACCAGCGGCCCGTGGGGGGGCAGCGGGGGGCGACACGGGGAGCTGTTTTTT
CDR3: CTSGPWGGSGGRHGELFF
V: TRBV1
size: once
D: -
J: TRBJ2-2

DNA: TGTGCCAGCAGCTTACAGGGCCACTATAATTCACCCCTCCACTTT
CDR3: CASSLQGHYNSPLHF
V: TRBV7-6
size: -
D: -
J: TRBJ1-6

DNA: TGTGCCAGCTCTTATCTTCGTGGACAGGGGAATGAAAAACTGTTTTTT
CDR3: CASSYLRGQGNEKLFF
V: TRBV18
size: -
D: TRBD1
J: TRBJ1-4

DNA: TGTGCCAGCAGTCCGTACGGAGGTGATCAGCCCCAGCATTTT
CDR3: CASSPYGGDQPQHF
V: TRBV27
size: -
D: -
J: TRBJ1-5

DNA: TGCGCCAGCAGCTTGGACAGGGGTGACTATGGCTACACCTTC
CDR3: CASSLDRGDYGYTF
V: TRBV5-1
size: -
D: TRBD1
J: TRBJ1-2

DNA: TGCGCCAGCAGTGAGTCGAGTTACTACATCCTATATAATTCACCCCTCCACTTT
CDR3: CASSESSYYILYNSPLHF
V: TRBV10-2
size: -
D: -
J: TRBJ1-6

DNA: TGTGCCAGCAGTCCGGACTGGAGGGGCTACACCTTC
CDR3: CASSPDWRGYTF
V: TRBV6-5
size: -
D: -
J: TRBJ1-2

DNA: TGTGCCAGCAATGGTCGGAGGGAACAAGAGACCCAGTACTTC
CDR3: CASNGRREQETQYF
V: TRBV2
size: -
D: -
J: TRBJ2-5

DNA: TGTGCCAGCAGCGAAGCAGACAGGGGCGGTGGCTACACCTTC
CDR3: CASSEADRGGGYTF
V: TRBV6-1
size: few
D: TRBD1
J: TRBJ1-2

DNA: TGTGCCAGCAGAGGACTAGCGGGTACCGGGGAGCTGTTTTTT
CDR3: CASRGLAGTGELFF
V: TRBV6-4
size: once
D: TRBD2
J: TRBJ2-2

DNA: TGCGCCAGCAGTTGGGCGGGGACTACAGATACGCAGTATTTT
CDR3: CASSWAGTTDTQYF
V: TRBV5-1
size: -
D: -
J: TRBJ2-3

DNA: TGTGCCAGCAGTGAACAGGACAGCTCACCCCTCCACTTT
CDR3: CASSEQDSSPLHF
V: TRBV6-1
size: few
D: -
J: TRBJ1-6

DNA: TGCGCCAGCAGCCACGACAGTAGTTCCCTAGCTAACTATGGCTACACCTTC
CDR3: CASSHDSSSLANYGYTF
V: TRBV4-1
size: -
D: -
J: TRBJ1-2

DNA: TGTGCCAGCAGCGTAGGGGGACTAAAGTCAGATACGCAGTATTTT
CDR3: CASSVGGLKSDTQYF
V: TRBV9
size: -
D: TRBD2
J: TRBJ2-3

DNA: TGTGCCACCAGTGACTCCAGACGGGGAGGGTATGGCTACACCTTC
CDR3: CATSDSRRGGYGYTF
V: TRBV24-1
size: -
D: -
J: TRBJ1-2

DNA: TGCAGTGCTAGTCAGGGGGCGCGGGCCGGGGAGCTGTTTTTT
CDR3: CSASQGARAGELFF
V: TRBV20-1
size: once
D: TRBD1
J: TRBJ2-2

DNA: TGCGCCAGCAGCTTGGCAGGGCCCGGGGGTTCTTATAATTCACCCCTCCACTTT
CDR3: CASSLAGPGGSYNSPLHF
V: TRBV5-1
size: -
D: -
J: TRBJ1-6

DNA: TGTGCCAGCAGCGTAGGAGGGAGCCCTACTAATGAAAAACTGTTTTTT
CDR3: CASSVGGSPTNEKLFF
V: TRBV9
size: -
D: -
J: TRBJ1-4

DNA: TGTGCCAGCAGTGAAGGGACTTATGGCTACACCTTC
CDR3: CASSEGTYGYTF
V: TRBV2
size: once
D: -
J: TRBJ1-2

DNA: TGTGCCAGCAGCTTAGCTTTCGGGGGGAGCACAGATACGCAGTATTTT
CDR3: CASSLAFGGSTDTQYF
V: TRBV7-2
size: -
D: TRBD2
J: TRBJ2-3

DNA: TGTGCCAGCAGCTTAGACAGGGGAGACGAAAAACTGTTTTTT
CDR3: CASSLDRGDEKLFF
V: TRBV7-9
size: many
D: TRBD1
J: TRBJ1-4

DNA: TGTGCCTGGGACAGGGGGCGCGGTGAAAAACTGTTTTTT
CDR3: CAWDRGRGEKLFF
V: TRBV30
size: -
D: TRBD1
J: TRBJ1-4

DNA: TGTGCCAGCAGTGAAGAAGGCGGGGCCACCGGGGAGCTGTTTTTT
CDR3: CASSEEGGATGELFF
V: TRBV6-1
size: -
D: -
J: TRBJ2-2

DNA: TGTGCCAGCAGTTTACCTGACAGTCTCCAATCAGCCCAGCATTTT
CDR3: CASSLPDSLQSAQHF
V: TRBV6-6
size: -
D: -
J: TRBJ1-5

DNA: TGTGCCAGCGGGACAATAATCTTGAGCTCCTATAATTCACCCCTCCACTTT
CDR3: CASGTIILSSYNSPLHF
V: TRBV27
size: few
D: -
J: TRBJ1-6

DNA: TGCGCCAGCAGCTTGGGAGGGGGCCGAACCGGGGAGCTGTTTTTT
CDR3: CASSLGGGRTGELFF
V: TRBV5-1
size: -
D: TRBD1
J: TRBJ2-2

DNA: TGTGCCAGCAGTGGGACTAGCGGGAGCCCCAATGAGCAGTTCTTC
CDR3: CASSGTSGSPNEQFF
V: TRBV9
size: once
D: TRBD2
J: TRBJ2-1

DNA: TGTGCCAGCAGTGATCCATTTGTCCGGGACAGGGAAGCTTTCTTT
CDR3: CASSDPFVRDREAFF
V: TRBV6-1
size: -
D: TRBD1
J: TRBJ1-1

DNA: TGTGCCAGCAGTGCGTCCACAGAGCGGGCTCAGCCCCAGCATTTT
CDR3: CASSASTERAQPQHF
V: TRBV2
size: few
D: -
J: TRBJ1-5

DNA: TGTGCCTCCTCCGGGACAGGGGGCGGCGGGGAGCTGTTTTTT
CDR3: CASSGTGGGGELFF
V: TRBV2
size: -
D: TRBD1
J: TRBJ2-2

DNA: TGTGCCAGCAGGGCTCCTAGAGAGAGGGAAAAACTGTTTTTT
CDR3: CASRAPREREKLFF
V: TRBV28
size: -
D: -
J: TRBJ1-4

DNA: TGTGCCAGCAGCGGACAGTATAGCAATCAGCCCCAGCATTTT
CDR3: CASSGQYSNQPQHF
V: TRBV5-5
size: -
D: -
J: TRBJ1-5

DNA: TGTGCCAGCAGTGCCACAGGGGGGGATCAGCCCCAGCATTTT
CDR3: CASSATGGDQPQHF
V: TRBV25-1
size: -
D: TRBD1
J: TRBJ1-5

DNA: TGTGCTAGTGGTTTGGTAATAGGAGGGAGCTCCTATAATTCACCCCTCCACTTT
CDR3: CASGLVIGGSSYNSPLHF
V: TRBV12-5
size: -
D: -
J: TRBJ1-6

DNA: TGTGCCAGCAGCCAACGGACAGGAAGCTATGGCTACACCTTC
CDR3: CASSQRTGSYGYTF
V: TRBV3-1/TRBV3-2
size: -
D: TRBD1
J: TRBJ1-2

DNA: TGTGCCAGTAGTATAGTAGTATCATACCTCAATCAGCCCCAGCATTTT
CDR3: CASSIVVSYLNQPQHF
V: TRBV19
size: -
D: -
J: TRBJ1-5

DNA: TGTGCCAGCAGAGACAGTACCCCTGGAAACACCATATATTTT
CDR3: CASRDSTPGNTIYF
V: TRBV7-2
size: -
D: -
J: TRBJ1-3

DNA: TGTGCCAGCAGCTTCCAGTCCCCTGGAAACACCATATATTTT
CDR3: CASSFQSPGNTIYF
V: TRBV7-2
size: -
D: -
J: TRBJ1-3

DNA: TGTGCCAGCAGCCTCCGGGACAGGGGTAACATTCAGTACTTC
CDR3: CASSLRDRGNIQYF
V: TRBV7-2
size: -
D: TRBD1
J: TRBJ2-4

DNA: TGTGCCAGCAGTTACTTCGACAGAACTGAAGCTTTCTTT
CDR3: CASSYFDRTEAFF
V: TRBV6-5
size: -
D: -
J: TRBJ1-1

DNA: TGCGCCAGCAGCTTCAGGGTTAACACTGAAGCTTTCTTT
CDR3: CASSFRVNTEAFF
V: TRBV5-1
size: -
D: -
J: TRBJ1-1

DNA: TGTGCCAGCAAGAGGAACACTGAAGCTTTCTTT
CDR3: CASKRNTEAFF
V: TRBV6-5
size: -
D: -
J: TRBJ1-1